Listed below are T cell receptor beta chains from one sample, sequenced in a study of blood T cells in healthy people across ages. TCRdb ran MiXCR on the 5' RACE reads and lists one entry per CDR3 protein. Among 1.8 million or so distinct CDR3 sequences listed, about 39% were seen once. Sample: blood. Receptors were obtained from a human donor in good health. The CDR3 runs from the conserved cysteine through the conserved F or W. Fields, in order: V gene, J gene, D gene, clone size, CDR3 protein, CDR3 DNA. The D gene is left open where the match is weak. Some rows mark clone size as missing; the rest say once, few, many or name a class of expanded clone.

>TRBV12-3/TRBV12-4|TRBJ1-1|.|few
CASNQGYSTEAFF
TGTGCCAGCAACCAGGGGTACAGCACTGAAGCTTTCTTT
>TRBV6-6|TRBJ1-1|TRBD1|.
CASSYTDRDTEAFF
TGTGCCAGCAGTTACACCGACAGGGACACTGAAGCTTTCTTT
>TRBV28|TRBJ2-5|.|.
CASSIRRETQYF
TGTGCCAGCAGTATCAGAAGAGAGACCCAGTACTTC
>TRBV19|TRBJ2-7|.|.
CASSISQGYEQYF
TGTGCCAGTAGTATATCACAGGGCTACGAGCAGTACTTC
>TRBV4-1|TRBJ1-2|.|.
CASSQDDGGYTF
TGCGCCAGCAGCCAAGATGACGGTGGCTACACCTTC
>TRBV28|TRBJ2-5|TRBD2|few
CASIGSPGGGETQYF
TGTGCCAGCATTGGATCCCCGGGGGGGGGAGAGACCCAGTACTTC
>TRBV11-2|TRBJ2-7|.|few
CASSLLTGPRSYEQYF
TGTGCCAGCAGCTTATTAACAGGGCCCCGCAGCTACGAGCAGTACTTC
>TRBV2|TRBJ2-7|.|few
CASSEGVGFYEQYF
TGTGCCAGCAGTGAGGGGGTTGGGTTCTACGAGCAGTACTTC
>TRBV7-9|TRBJ2-7|.|few
CASSLGWAGPYEQYF
TGTGCCAGCAGCCTAGGTTGGGCAGGCCCCTACGAGCAGTACTTC
>TRBV7-2|TRBJ2-5|.|.
CASSLARGLGGETQYF
TGTGCCAGCAGCTTAGCTCGGGGGCTGGGTGGGGAGACCCAGTACTTC
>TRBV3-1|TRBJ2-5|.|few
CASSDTPGPETQYF
TGTGCCAGCAGCGACACCCCAGGTCCAGAGACCCAGTACTTC
>TRBV20-1|TRBJ2-2|.|.
CSARATLRGDSGELFF
TGCAGTGCTAGAGCGACCCTTAGGGGTGATAGCGGGGAGCTGTTTTTT
>TRBV5-1|TRBJ2-7|.|.
CASSLASGTPAPYEQYF
TGCGCCAGCAGCTTGGCCTCCGGGACACCAGCCCCCTACGAGCAGTACTTC
>TRBV5-5|TRBJ2-7|.|.
CASTTAMGQLSYEQYF
TGTGCCAGCACTACTGCGATGGGCCAGCTTAGCTACGAGCAGTACTTC
>TRBV6-5|TRBJ1-3|TRBD1|.
CASSTGGRTGNTIYF
TGTGCCAGTTCTACAGGGGGCAGAACTGGAAACACCATATATTTT
>TRBV11-2|TRBJ1-2|.|.
CASSLDGKASYGYTF
TGTGCCAGCAGCTTAGATGGAAAGGCCTCCTATGGCTACACCTTC
>TRBV20-1|TRBJ2-7|.|.
CSARGISGPYEQYF
TGCAGTGCTAGGGGCATCAGCGGCCCCTACGAGCAGTACTTC